This TCR beta chain emerged from a study of T cell changes during pregnancy in multiple sclerosis. The CDR3 spans 14 residues. Germline V lookup: CDR1 MDHEN, CDR2 SYDVKM. V lost 7 bases and J lost 11; bases outside the gene matches: 11. Measured with immunoSEQ multiplex PCR; TCRdb has only the in-frame clones, and not every one. The table records roughly 80,000 clones, under 95% of them present only once. The sequencing here drew on peripheral blood, taken after pregnancy. The source of this sequence is a female donor in good health, enrolled as a control in a pregnancy study. The gene calls are TRBV28 and TRBJ1-1; 12 bases align to TRBD1. The CDR3 DNA follows: TGTGCCAGCACCTTGGCCGGGACAGGGGGCCGGGCTTTCTTT. Translation: CASTLAGTGGRAFF.